This passage covers 29 T cell receptor beta chains from one sample sequenced in a study of T cells after yellow fever vaccination. TCRdb used MiXCR to reprocess the 5' RACE reads, holding one entry per CDR3 protein. The table includes 180,000 or so distinct CDR3 sequences, approximately 10% detected once. The sample in question was CD8+ T cells sorted from PBMCs, obtained 15 days after the yellow fever booster vaccination. These receptors originate from a man aged 18 to 29 who received the YFV17D yellow fever vaccine.

The rearrangement joins TRBV4-1 to TRBJ2-1, with 8 bases lining up with TRBD1. J gave up 4 bases and V 1 base, and 3 bases lay outside the gene matches. The CDR3 covers 15 residues. Per the germline V gene, CDR1 is MGHRA and CDR2 is YSYEKL. The CDR3 sequence is CASSQVRTGYNEQFF. CDR3 bases: TGCGCCAGCAGCCAAGTTAGGACAGGGTACAATGAGCAGTTCTTC.

This clonotype was recorded at least ten times. A read error may account for a junction end that differs from germline. The chain carries TRBV7-2 and TRBJ1-1; 7 nucleotides align to TRBD1. Germline lookup yields CDR1 SGHTA and CDR2 FQGNSA. The length of the CDR3 is 14 residues. CDR3 in amino acids: CASSLFASDRQSFF. For the CDR3, the DNA is TGTGCCAGCAGCTTATTTGCGTCGGACAGGCAATCATTTTTT.

The J gene is TRBJ2-1, the V gene TRBV6-2 or TRBV6-3; D is possibly TRBD1 (5 bases). The germline CDR1 and CDR2 sequences are MNHEY and SVGEGT. V was clipped by 0 bases and J by 5 bases, with 17 bases between them. This CDR3 is built from 17 residues. CDR3 in DNA: TGTGCCAGCAGTTACTCGAGTGGGGCAGTAGCCGACAATGAGCAGTTCTTC. This sequence encodes CASSYSSGAVADNEQFF.

This clonotype has at least ten counts. The chain couples TRBV12-3 or TRBV12-4 to TRBJ2-1; D is unresolved. The CDR3 runs 13 residues. V gave up 1 base and J gave up 6 bases, with 7 bases separating them. Here the CDR3 reads CASSLGGLNEQFF. CDR3 nucleotides: TGTGCCAGCAGTTTAGGAGGCCTCAATGAGCAGTTCTTC.

This clonotype has at least ten counts. V usage is TRBV12-3 or TRBV12-4 and J usage is TRBJ2-7; possibly TRBD1 for D (6 bases). V lost 6 bases, J lost 2 bases, and 14 bases lay in between. CDR3 length: 14 residues. The chain's CDR3 is CASSPTGNAYEQYF. The CDR3 DNA sequence: TGTGCCAGCAGCCCCACAGGGAACGCCTACGAGCAGTACTTC.

This clonotype came up a few times. The CDR3 sequence: CASSYTGQPSGANVLTF. The CDR3 nucleotides read TGTGCCAGCAGTTACACCGGACAGCCCTCTGGGGCCAACGTCCTGACTTTC. The gene calls are TRBV6-6 and TRBJ2-6, with D possibly TRBD1 on 6 matching bases. The CDR3 length is 17 residues. The V gene's germline CDR1 is MNHNY and CDR2 SVGAGI (reference sequence). Trimming left V 2 bases short and J 0 bases short, with 11 bases between.

This clonotype appeared a few times. This sequence joins TRBV5-1 and TRBJ1-2; D gene uncertain. Deletions cut 4 bases from V and 1 base from J, with 11 bases between. Germline V gene lookup returns CDR1 SGHRS and CDR2 YFSETQ. The CDR3 runs to 14 residues. DNA of the CDR3: TGCGCCAGCAGCCTGGACGGGAATAACTATGGCTACACCTTC. It translates to CASSLDGNNYGYTF.

The table lists this clonotype with a few counts. The rearrangement joins TRBV24-1 to TRBJ1-2, with D tentatively TRBD1 (6 bases). CDR1 KGHDR and CDR2 SFDVKD come from the germline V gene. V dropped 4 bases and J dropped 8 bases, with 19 bases sitting between them. The CDR3 is 15 residues long. The CDR3 protein is CATSELSDRPEGYTF. The CDR3, as DNA: TGTGCCACCAGTGAACTGTCGGACAGACCAGAGGGCTACACCTTC.

This clonotype showed up many times. V is TRBV19 and J is TRBJ2-7; D is undetermined. Deletions cut 3 bases from V and 1 base from J, with 10 bases between. In germline, CDR1 is LNHDA, CDR2 SQIVND (reference sequence). CDR3 length: 14 amino acids. The chain's CDR3 is CASSILPQSYEQYF. Written as DNA, the CDR3 is TGTGCCAGTAGTATTCTACCGCAGTCCTACGAGCAGTACTTC. Supplemented by reference TRBV19 and TRBJ2-7, the full variable domain reads DGGITQSPKYLFRKEGQNVTLSCEQNLNHDAMYWYRQDPGQGLRLIYYSQIVNDFQKGDIAEGYSVSREKKESFPLTVTSAQKNPTAFYLCASSILPQSYEQYFGPGTRLTVT.

This clonotype was observed a few times. The rearrangement links TRBV7-9 to TRBJ1-3; TRBD1 is a possible D gene (5 bases). The V end lost 5 bases, the J end lost 3 bases, and 14 bases lay between the germline ends. This CDR3 contains 15 residues. Looked up from germline, CDR1 is SEHNR and CDR2 is FQNEAQ (reference sequence). The CDR3 DNA is TGTGCCAGCAGCGAGACAGAAAGCCATGGAAACACCATATATTTT. It encodes CASSETESHGNTIYF.

This clonotype was detected a few times. The rearrangement links TRBV28 to TRBJ2-4, with D unclear. Looked up from germline, CDR1 is MDHEN and CDR2 is SYDVKM. V lost 2 bases to trimming and J lost 4 bases, with 6 bases between them. The CDR3 is made up of 13 amino acids. CDR3 sequence: CASSLDGKNIQYF. CDR3 coding DNA: TGTGCCAGCAGTTTAGACGGAAAAAACATTCAGTACTTC.

The table lists this clonotype with a few counts. The chain recombines TRBV27 with TRBJ2-4; the D gene is possibly TRBD2 (6 bases). Germline CDR1 and CDR2: MNHEY and SMNVEV (reference sequence). The CDR3 length is 15 residues. Trimming removed 6 bases at V and 0 bases at J, with 12 bases between. CDR3 sequence reads: CASRPAGLAKNIQYF. The CDR3 DNA reads as TGTGCCAGCAGACCCGCGGGACTAGCCAAAAACATTCAGTACTTC.

There are a few counts of this clonotype. The chain combines TRBV4-1 with TRBJ1-2; TRBD1 agrees at 7 bases. The CDR3 consists of 17 residues. V trimming: 0 bases; J trimming: 2 bases; junction bases outside the gene matches: 9. CDR1 MGHRA and CDR2 YSYEKL come from the germline V gene. The chain's CDR3 is CASSQDGTASMNYGYTF. For the CDR3, the DNA is TGCGCCAGCAGCCAAGATGGGACAGCCAGTATGAACTATGGCTACACCTTC.

V is TRBV7-2 and J is TRBJ2-5; D unresolved. This CDR3 region has 14 residues. Germline CDR1 SGHTA, CDR2 FQGNSA. V shed 5 bases and J shed 4 bases, with 14 bases lying between them. CDR3: CASSPPYRRETQYF. CDR3 coding DNA: TGTGCCAGCAGCCCCCCATACCGTAGAGAGACCCAGTACTTC. The entire variable domain, with the rest obtained from reference TRBV7-2 and TRBJ2-5, is as follows: GAGVSQSPSNKVTEKGKDVELRCDPISGHTALYWYRQSLGQGLEFLIYFQGNSAPDKSGLPSDRFSAERTGGSVSTLTIQRTQQEDSAVYLCASSPPYRRETQYFGPGTRLLVL.

This clonotype was seen at least ten times. V and J are TRBV4-3 and TRBJ2-7, with 8 bases lining up with TRBD2. The CDR3 runs 16 residues. From germline, CDR1 is LGHNA and CDR2 YSLEER. V was pared by 2 bases and J by 4 bases, with 10 bases of the junction left unmatched. The CDR3 loop reads CASSQIAGGRAYEQYF. The CDR3 region has the DNA TGCGCCAGCAGCCAAATCGCGGGGGGCCGTGCTTACGAGCAGTACTTC.

The J gene is TRBJ1-1, the V gene TRBV7-9, with 7 bases that match TRBD1. CDR1 and CDR2 (germline): SEHNR, FQNEAQ (reference sequence). This CDR3 has 14 amino acids. Unmatched junction bases numbered 3, after V lost 1 base and J lost 4 bases. CDR3 sequence reads: CASSLGGGFTEAFF. The CDR3 DNA reads TGTGCCAGCAGCTTAGGAGGGGGCTTCACTGAAGCTTTCTTT.

The chain uses TRBV7-9 and TRBJ2-5, with D uncertain. The CDR3 length is 14 residues. V was shortened by 4 bases and J by 1 base, with 10 bases between the two germline ends. Germline V CDR1 and CDR2: SEHNR, FQNEAQ (reference sequence). The CDR3 loop reads CASSSQSFQETQYF. The CDR3 nucleotides are TGTGCCAGCAGCTCCCAGTCTTTCCAAGAGACCCAGTACTTC.

The chain employs TRBV11-2 and TRBJ2-7; a weak D match, TRBD1 (5 bases). Per germline, CDR1 SGHAT and CDR2 FQNNGV. This CDR3 is 15 amino acids long. With 2 bases removed from V and 4 bases from J, the gap between germline ends came to 15 bases. The CDR3 is CASSLWAGKDYEQYF. In DNA form, the CDR3 reads TGTGCCAGCAGCTTATGGGCAGGGAAAGATTACGAGCAGTACTTC. Based on the CDR3 plus reference TRBV11-2 and TRBJ2-7, the full variable domain is EAGVAQSPRYKIIEKRQSVAFWCNPISGHATLYWYQQILGQGPKLLIQFQNNGVVDDSQLPKDRFSAERLKGVDSTLKIQPAKLEDSAVYLCASSLWAGKDYEQYFGPGTRLTVT.

J is TRBJ2-6 and V is TRBV19; TRBD2 is a possible D gene (6 bases). The CDR3 runs 15 residues. Germline assignment: CDR1 LNHDA and CDR2 SQIVND (reference sequence). V lost 1 base, J lost 2 bases, and 6 bases lay in between. The CDR3 spells CASSIGGAGANVLTF. The CDR3 DNA reads TGTGCCAGTAGTATAGGGGGGGCTGGGGCCAACGTCCTGACTTTC. Looking up the rest from reference TRBV19 and TRBJ2-6 gives the full variable domain: DGGITQSPKYLFRKEGQNVTLSCEQNLNHDAMYWYRQDPGQGLRLIYYSQIVNDFQKGDIAEGYSVSREKKESFPLTVTSAQKNPTAFYLCASSIGGAGANVLTFGAGSRLTVL.

The V gene is TRBV7-9, the J gene TRBJ1-3; no clear D gene. V lost 4 bases, J lost 0 bases, and 16 bases lay in between. From germline, CDR1 is SEHNR and CDR2 FQNEAQ (reference sequence). The CDR3 totals 17 residues. The CDR3 is CASSSPISLRSGNTIYF. The CDR3 DNA reads TGTGCCAGCAGCTCACCTATCTCGCTACGCTCTGGAAACACCATATATTTT. Based on the CDR3 plus reference TRBV7-9 and TRBJ1-3, the full variable domain is DTGVSQNPRHKITKRGQNVTFRCDPISEHNRLYWYRQTLGQGPEFLTYFQNEAQLEKSRLLSDRFSAERPKGSFSTLEIQRTEQGDSAMYLCASSSPISLRSGNTIYFGEGSWLTVV.

The J gene is TRBJ2-3, the V gene TRBV7-2; weak D call: TRBD1 (5 bases). The V end lost 3 bases, the J end lost 2 bases, and 15 bases lay between the germline ends. Per the germline V gene, CDR1 is SGHTA and CDR2 is FQGNSA. The CDR3 runs 16 residues. CDR3 nucleotide sequence: TGTGCCAGCAGCTTGGGGCAGGGCCTAAACACAGATACGCAGTATTTT. Its protein is CASSLGQGLNTDTQYF.

The CDR3 here is CASSPGWGNPTGELFF. Here the CDR3 DNA reads TGTGCCAGCAGCCCCGGGTGGGGGAACCCCACCGGGGAGCTGTTTTTT. The V call is TRBV7-3, the J call TRBJ2-2; tentatively, D is TRBD1 or TRBD2 (5 bases each). The germline V and J ends were trimmed by 5 bases and 4 bases, with 17 bases remaining between them. This CDR3 has 16 amino acids. CDR1 is SGHTA, CDR2 FQGTGA, per germline.

In this sample, this clonotype turned up many times. Written as DNA, the CDR3 is TGTGCCAGCAGCTTGGCCTCTGGGTCGGGCACTGAAGCTTTCTTT. Amino acid sequence: CASSLASGSGTEAFF. V and J are TRBV5-5 and TRBJ1-1; the D is unclear. Trimming left V 0 bases short and J 4 bases short, with 13 bases between. This CDR3 contains 15 residues. CDR1 and CDR2 (germline): SGHKS, YYEKEE (reference sequence).

Only a few counts were recorded for this clonotype. This chain links TRBV3-1 with TRBJ2-7; 9 bases are a match to TRBD1. The CDR3 has 15 amino acids. V lost 6 bases, J lost 4 bases, and 10 bases stayed unmatched. Looked up from germline, CDR1 is LGHDT and CDR2 is YNNKEL (reference sequence). Here the CDR3 reads CASSPGQGLGYEQYV. For the CDR3, the DNA is TGTGCCAGCAGTCCGGGACAGGGACTGGGGTACGAGCAGTACGTC.

This rearrangement joins TRBV3-1 to TRBJ2-1; weak D call: TRBD2 (5 bases). V lost 1 base and J lost 4, with 14 bases in between. The CDR3 runs 16 residues. Germline V gene lookup returns CDR1 LGHDT and CDR2 YNNKEL (reference sequence). As DNA, the CDR3 is TGTGCCAGCAGCCAAGTCCCTATCGGGGTGTACAATGAGCAGTTCTTC. It encodes CASSQVPIGVYNEQFF.

This clonotype has more than one count but fewer than ten. The chain employs TRBV11-2 and TRBJ2-7; D gene unclear. CDR1 and CDR2 (germline): SGHAT, FQNNGV. This CDR3 has 15 amino acids. Trimming removed 1 base from V and 3 bases from J, with 13 bases in between. CDR3 DNA: TGTGCCAGCAGCTTAGTTAGGTCCTCGATCTACGAGCAGTACTTC. The encoded protein is CASSLVRSSIYEQYF.

This clonotype was counted only a few times. The chain combines TRBV21-1 with TRBJ1-6; the listed D gene, TRBD1, was not tested against the DNA. TRBV21-1 is labeled a pseudogene. This CDR3 has 17 residues. CDR3 nucleotide sequence: TGTGCCAGCAGCAACCTCGGAAAGGGGGGTTGTAATTCACCCCTCCACTTT. Translating gives CASSNLGKGGCNSPLHF.

The chain joins TRBV4-3 to TRBJ2-2, with D perhaps TRBD2 (5 bases). Between the trimmed V and J ends, which lost 4 bases and 1 base, there was a span of 10 bases. The CDR3 has 15 amino acids. In germline, CDR1 is LGHNA, CDR2 YSLEER. The CDR3 here is CASSLGRGNTGELFF. CDR3 DNA: TGCGCCAGCAGCCTCGGACGGGGGAACACCGGGGAGCTGTTTTTT.

This clonotype has only a few counts. The chain employs TRBV7-9 and TRBJ1-2, with 9 bases aligning to TRBD1. With 1 base clipped from V and 2 bases from J, the junction kept 5 bases outside the gene matches. CDR3 length: 16 residues. Per germline, CDR1 SEHNR and CDR2 FQNEAQ (reference sequence). CDR3 residues: CASSLDGQGMNYGYTF. CDR3 DNA: TGTGCCAGCAGCTTAGACGGACAGGGGATGAACTATGGCTACACCTTC.